These 9 T cell receptor beta chains came from one sample sequenced in a study of T cell repertoires in cytomegalovirus infection. These receptors' targets are unknown. TCRdb re-called the reads with MiXCR, one entry per CDR3 protein. The sample records some 220,000 distinct CDR3 sequences, less than 50% being singletons. Sample: CD8+ T cells from cultured PBMCs, taken from culture after CMV antigen stimulation. These receptors were obtained from a human donor in good health (CMV status not recorded). Some clones in this sample may be carry-over from other donors' samples.

The rearrangement joins TRBV7-9 to TRBJ2-7; weak D call: TRBD1 (7 bases). The ends were cut back, 5 bases at V and 4 bases at J, with 12 bases in the middle. Germline CDR1 is SEHNR and CDR2 is FQNEAQ (reference sequence). The length of the CDR3 is 13 residues. The CDR3 reads CASSRQGLYEQYF. Written as DNA, the CDR3 is TGTGCCAGCAGCCGACAGGGACTTTACGAGCAGTACTTC.

This chain uses TRBV20-1 with TRBJ1-1, with D maybe TRBD1 (6 bases). CDR3 length: 14 residues. V shed 3 bases and J shed 1 base, with 12 bases lying between them. The germline V gene has CDR1 DFQATT and CDR2 SNEGSKA (reference sequence). CDR3 amino acids: CSARGGAGNTEAFF. Written as DNA, the CDR3 is TGCAGTGCTAGGGGGGGGGCAGGGAACACTGAAGCTTTCTTT.

At least ten counts were recorded for this clonotype. The chain couples TRBV7-8 to TRBJ2-4; tentatively, D is TRBD2 (6 bases). This CDR3 has 16 amino acids. Germline CDR1 SGHVS, CDR2 FQNEAQ. The V and J ends lost 1 base and 6 bases respectively, with 16 bases between them. The CDR3 DNA reads TGTGCCAGCAGCTTAGATGGGGACTTAAATGGAAACATTCAGTACTTC. Protein sequence: CASSLDGDLNGNIQYF.

V is TRBV2 and J is TRBJ2-1; 7 nucleotides match TRBD2. Germline V gives CDR1 SNHLY, CDR2 FYNNEI. This CDR3 has 16 amino acids. Unmatched junction bases numbered 11, after V lost 4 bases and J lost 5 bases. CDR3 nucleotides: TGTGCCAGCAGTGCAATGGGACTATTTTTTGACAATGAGCAGTTCTTC. Translated, it gives CASSAMGLFFDNEQFF.

The chain joins TRBV7-9 to TRBJ2-7; the D gene is possibly TRBD2 (6 bases). In germline, CDR1 is SEHNR, CDR2 FQNEAQ (reference sequence). The CDR3 is 14 residues long. With 5 bases removed from V and 2 bases from J, the gap between germline ends came to 13 bases. The CDR3 loop is CASSPRTNPYEQYF. In DNA, the CDR3 is TGTGCCAGCAGCCCCCGGACTAACCCCTACGAGCAGTACTTC.

Only a few counts were recorded for this clonotype. The chain has TRBV7-2 and TRBJ1-3; D call uncertain. With 2 bases removed from V and 0 bases from J, the gap between germline ends came to 5 bases. Germline CDR1 SGHTA, CDR2 FQGNSA. The CDR3 contains 14 residues. For the CDR3, the DNA is TGTGCCAGCAGCTTAACAATCTCTGGAAACACCATATATTTT. Its translation is CASSLTISGNTIYF.

As for this clonotype: Given a much more abundant clone one base away, this may be a read error. This rearrangement joins TRBV7-3 to TRBJ2-7, with D possibly being TRBD1 (5 bases). The germline V gene has CDR1 SGHTA and CDR2 FQGTGA. This CDR3 is 15 amino acids long. Written as DNA, the CDR3 is TGTGTCAGCAGCTTAACGGATGGGGCTGCCTACGAGCAGTACTTC. Protein sequence: CVSSLTDGAAYEQYF.

V is TRBV6-1 and J is TRBJ2-2; 10 bases are shared with TRBD2. Germline V gene data show CDR1 as MNHNS and CDR2 as SASEGT. Unmatched junction bases numbered 5, after V lost 5 bases and J lost 2 bases. The CDR3 runs 16 residues. CDR3 residues: CASSSKLAGNTGELFF. In nucleotides, the CDR3 is TGTGCCAGCAGTTCCAAACTAGCGGGAAACACCGGGGAGCTGTTTTTT.

This clonotype has more than one count but fewer than ten. The chain recombines TRBV2 with TRBJ1-1; D not resolved. Trimming took off 7 bases at V and 3 bases at J, with 12 bases between the two ends. CDR3 length equals 13 residues. Germline loops: CDR1 SNHLY, CDR2 FYNNEI. Here the CDR3 reads CASTEPQDTEAFF. DNA for the CDR3: TGTGCCAGCACCGAACCCCAGGACACTGAAGCTTTCTTT. The whole variable domain, filled in from reference TRBV2 and TRBJ1-1, reads EPEVTQTPSHQVTQMGQEVILRCVPISNHLYFYWYRQILGQKVEFLVSFYNNEISEKSEIFDDQFSVERPDGSNFTLKIRSTKLEDSAMYFCASTEPQDTEAFFGQGTRLTVV.